This TCR beta chain was identified in a study of shared clonotypes between healthy human individuals. It was at deep level that the assay was run. The protocol was immunoSEQ multiplex PCR, while the TCRdb copy is restricted to in-frame clones and leaves out a portion. The table lists roughly 410,000 clones, 96% of them singletons, with around 0.29% in the top ten. Germline V gives CDR1 SGHDT, CDR2 YYEEEE. The CDR3 has 16 amino acids. Trimming removed 0 bases from V and 7 bases from J, with 17 bases in between. Study-wide results and caveats: Sampling covered blood only; tissue repertoires likely differ.

A note on this clone: Its antigen remains unidentified.

The sample was memory CD8+ T cells sorted from blood. Subset noted: CD45RO+ cells pooled with CCR7-negative TemRA cells. The rearrangement links TRBV5-6 to TRBJ2-1; a weak D match, TRBD1 (5 bases). The TCR sequence derives from a man under 40 in good health. The CDR3 is CASSLVGVRPGNEQFF. The CDR3 nucleotides read TGTGCCAGCAGCTTGGTCGGAGTGCGCCCAGGGAATGAGCAGTTCTTC.